The 32 T cell receptor beta chains below all came from one sample that was sequenced in a study of T-cell memory formation after mild COVID-19. TCRdb re-called the 5' RACE reads through MiXCR, storing one row per CDR3 protein. The sample yields around 310,000 distinct CDR3 sequences, approximately 22% seen once. The specimen sequenced was PBMCs or a T cell subset sorted from them (not recorded which). These receptors originate from a man aged 18 to 29 who had mild COVID-19 (a few samples of this study predate the infection). Cell type and time point are not known.

The chain links TRBV21-1 to TRBJ2-7; TRBD1, the D gene given by the table, was not confirmed from the DNA. TRBV21-1 counts as a pseudogene. The CDR3 runs to 15 residues. CDR3 DNA sequence: TGTGCCAGCAGCAAATATGCGACAGGGACCCACGAGCAGTACTTC. Translating it yields CASSKYATGTHEQYF.

This chain uses TRBV24-1 with TRBJ1-5, with 7 bases matching TRBD1. The V gene's germline CDR1 is KGHDR and CDR2 SFDVKD. This CDR3 comprises 15 residues. The V gene end was trimmed by 3 bases and the J gene end by 2 bases; junction bases not matched to a gene: 3. This CDR3 reads CATSDPTGRNQPQHF. Here the CDR3 DNA reads TGTGCCACCAGTGATCCGACAGGGCGCAATCAGCCCCAGCATTTT.

The chain combines TRBV6-5 with TRBJ2-1; 8 bases match TRBD1. The length of the CDR3 is 16 residues. The junction had 3 bases not matched to a gene; V was cut back by 0 bases and J by 2 bases. Germline V gene sequence: CDR1 MNHEY, CDR2 SVGAGI. CDR3 nucleotide sequence: TGTGCCAGCAGTTACTCGGAACAGGGGGCCTACAATGAGCAGTTCTTC. Translation gives CASSYSEQGAYNEQFF.

This clonotype was found a few times. V gene TRBV25-1 combines with J gene TRBJ1-3; D is unresolved. Germline V gene data show CDR1 as MGHDK and CDR2 as SYGVNS. Trimming stripped 0 bases from V and 0 bases from J, with 6 bases between. The CDR3 is 15 residues long. The CDR3 spells CASSEYGPSGNTIYF. Written as DNA, the CDR3 is TGTGCCAGCAGTGAATATGGTCCCTCTGGAAACACCATATATTTT. The variable domain in full, completed from reference TRBV25-1 and TRBJ1-3, reads EADIYQTPRYLVIGTGKKITLECSQTMGHDKMYWYQQDPGMELHLIHYSYGVNSTEKGDLSSESTVSRIRTEHFPLTLESARPSHTSQYLCASSEYGPSGNTIYFGEGSWLTVV.

The CDR3 region is CASSLASTQETQYF. CDR3 DNA: TGTGCCAGCAGCTTGGCCTCTACCCAAGAGACCCAGTACTTC. The chain has TRBV6-6 and TRBJ2-5; D not certain. The CDR3 is 14 residues long. The germline V gene has CDR1 MNHNY and CDR2 SVGAGI (reference sequence). V was cut by 6 bases and J by 1 base, with 12 bases left in between.

The chain has TRBV28 and TRBJ1-2, with D uncertain. Germline CDR1 and CDR2: MDHEN and SYDVKM. Trimming pared 3 bases from V and 4 bases from J, leaving 12 bases between. The CDR3 covers 14 residues. The CDR3, as DNA: TGTGCCAGCAGTTTGGGCAGGAGACCCTATGGCTACACCTTC. The encoded protein is CASSLGRRPYGYTF.

The chain joins TRBV2 to TRBJ1-1; D gene ambiguous. Germline CDR1 reads SNHLY; CDR2 reads FYNNEI. Trimming took off 2 bases at V and 1 base at J, with 5 bases between the two ends. The CDR3 is 13 amino acids. The CDR3 loop is CASSESPNTEAFF. For the CDR3, the DNA is TGTGCCAGCAGTGAAAGTCCGAACACTGAAGCTTTCTTT.

This chain connects TRBV20-1 to TRBJ2-3, with D perhaps TRBD1 or TRBD2 (6 bases each). V shed 0 bases and J shed 6 bases, with 19 bases lying between them. This CDR3 has 16 residues. CDR1 DFQATT and CDR2 SNEGSKA come from the germline V gene (reference sequence). Here the CDR3 reads CSARDPLGGRGDTQYF. For the CDR3, the DNA is TGCAGTGCTAGAGATCCATTAGGGGGGAGAGGCGATACGCAGTATTTT.

The DNA of the CDR3 is TGTGCCAGCAGCCAAGTCCGGGGGGAGGTCTACAATGAGCAGTTCTTC. Translating it yields CASSQVRGEVYNEQFF. V gene TRBV3-1 combines with J gene TRBJ2-1; TRBD2 matches at 7 bases. In germline, CDR1 is LGHDT, CDR2 YNNKEL (reference sequence). V dropped 1 base and J dropped 3; count of bases not matched to a gene: 6. The CDR3 sequence is 16 residues long.

The V and J genes are TRBV5-5 and TRBJ2-3; TRBD1 matches 8 bases. V was pared by 6 bases and J by 3 bases, with 6 bases of the junction left unmatched. The V gene's germline CDR1 is SGHKS and CDR2 YYEKEE (reference sequence). This CDR3 region has 14 residues. CDR3 protein: CASTKDRATDTQYF. The CDR3 DNA is TGTGCCAGCACAAAGGACAGGGCGACAGATACGCAGTATTTT.

This clonotype was detected a few times. The rearrangement joins TRBV6-5 to TRBJ2-4; D possibly matches TRBD1 or TRBD2 (5 bases each). Per the germline V gene, CDR1 is MNHEY and CDR2 is SVGAGI. Trimming left V 5 bases short and J 9 bases short, with 17 bases between. This CDR3 contains 14 residues. CDR3 in amino acids: CASSPGTQSRIQYF. DNA for the CDR3: TGTGCCAGCAGTCCCGGGACGCAGTCCCGCATTCAGTACTTC.

This clonotype was counted a single time. The rearrangement uses TRBV9 and TRBJ1-1; possible D gene TRBD1, 5 bases. The CDR3 length is 13 residues. Per the germline V gene, CDR1 is SGDLS and CDR2 is YYNGEE. Trimming took off 3 bases at V and 0 bases at J, with 6 bases between the two ends. CDR3 DNA: TGTGCCAGCAGCGGGGGACTGAACACTGAAGCTTTCTTT. Its protein is CASSGGLNTEAFF.

This clonotype was recorded a few times. The V call is TRBV7-9, the J call TRBJ2-3; D call uncertain. This CDR3 comprises 15 residues. Germline values: CDR1 SEHNR, CDR2 FQNEAQ (reference sequence). V lost 6 bases and J lost 3, with 16 bases in between. CDR3 coding DNA: TGTGCCAGCAGTCCCCCTAATTTCCGAACAGATACGCAGTATTTT. Translated, it gives CASSPPNFRTDTQYF.

V is TRBV20-1 and J is TRBJ1-1, with 8 positions matching TRBD1. The trim removed 6 bases at V and 1 base at J, leaving 7 bases unmatched. This CDR3 spans 14 amino acids. Germline CDR1 is DFQATT and CDR2 is SNEGSKA (reference sequence). The CDR3 DNA sequence: TGCAGTGCAAGGACAGGGCCAAGGAACACTGAAGCTTTCTTT. This encodes CSARTGPRNTEAFF.

This chain uses TRBV18 with TRBJ1-6; D uncertain. The ends were cut back, 2 bases at V and 13 bases at J, with 12 bases in the middle. Germline CDR1 is KGHSH and CDR2 is LQKENI. The CDR3 is 13 amino acids. CDR3 in amino acids: CASSPEVRSPLHF. The CDR3 region has the DNA TGTGCCAGCTCACCAGAAGTTCGTTCTCCCCTCCACTTT.

The gene calls are TRBV15 and TRBJ2-1, with D perhaps TRBD2 (5 bases). This CDR3 has 12 residues. CDR1 LNHNV and CDR2 YYDKDF come from the germline V gene (reference sequence). V shed 0 bases and J shed 9 bases, with 6 bases lying between them. CDR3 DNA sequence: TGTGCCACCAGCAGAGAAAGCGGTGAGCAGTTCTTC. This codes for CATSRESGEQFF. Full variable domain (remainder filled in from reference TRBV15 and TRBJ2-1): DAMVIQNPRYQVTQFGKPVTLSCSQTLNHNVMYWYQQKSSQAPKLLFHYYDKDFNNEADTPDNFQSRRPNTSFCFLDIRSPGLGDTAMYLCATSRESGEQFFGPGTRLTVL.

The V gene is TRBV18, the J gene TRBJ2-1; 7 positions match TRBD1. J gave up 14 bases and V 6 bases, and 7 bases lay outside the gene matches. In germline, CDR1 is KGHSH, CDR2 LQKENI. The CDR3 length is 11 residues. The CDR3 DNA reads TGTGCCAGCTCGTCCGACAGGGATGAGTTCTTC. Translated, it gives CASSSDRDEFF.

The chain uses TRBV4-3 and TRBJ1-1; D ambiguous. The CDR3 runs 13 residues. Trimming removed 1 base at V and 0 bases at J, with 3 bases between. In germline, CDR1 is LGHNA, CDR2 YSLEER. This CDR3 reads CASSQAVNTEAFF. The CDR3 DNA reads as TGCGCCAGCAGCCAAGCGGTGAACACTGAAGCTTTCTTT.

This clonotype was counted a few times. The chain couples TRBV5-1 to TRBJ2-7; TRBD2 aligns across 13 bases. Per germline, CDR1 SGHRS and CDR2 YFSETQ. The CDR3 covers 16 residues. Losses at the gene ends were 0 bases for V and 4 bases for J; bases not matched to a gene: 4. CDR3 DNA: TGCGCCAGCAGCTTGGGACTAGCGGGGGGACCATACGAGCAGTACTTC. Encoded protein: CASSLGLAGGPYEQYF.

This chain links TRBV5-6 with TRBJ2-5; the D gene is possibly TRBD2 (5 bases). CDR3 length equals 15 residues. CDR1 is SGHDT, CDR2 YYEEEE, per germline. V lost 7 bases to trimming and J lost 1 base, with 17 bases between them. CDR3 sequence (DNA): TGTGCCAGCGGACTCCGGGGAGCTTTCCAAGAGACCCAGTACTTC. Its translation: CASGLRGAFQETQYF.

The chain joins TRBV7-3 to TRBJ2-1; TRBD2 matches 8 bases. The CDR3 is 16 residues long. The germline V gene has CDR1 SGHTA and CDR2 FQGTGA. The ends lost 0 bases at V and 5 bases at J; junction bases unmatched: 6. CDR3 region: CASSLTGRGGHNEQFF. CDR3 sequence (DNA): TGTGCCAGCAGCTTAACGGGCCGGGGGGGCCACAATGAGCAGTTCTTC. Supplemented by reference TRBV7-3 and TRBJ2-1, the full variable domain reads GAGVSQTPSNKVTEKGKYVELRCDPISGHTALYWYRQSLGQGPEFLIYFQGTGAADDSGLPNDRFFAVRPEGSVSTLKIQRTERGDSAVYLCASSLTGRGGHNEQFFGPGTRLTVL.

The V call is TRBV5-1, the J call TRBJ1-2; D is ambiguous. There are 15 residues in the CDR3. V lost 8 bases and J 5 bases, leaving 22 bases between the germline ends. The V gene's germline CDR1 is SGHRS and CDR2 YFSETQ. DNA for the CDR3: TGCGCCAGGAGGGCACGACACGTGGATTGGTATGGCTACACCTTC. Translation gives CARRARHVDWYGYTF.

V is TRBV19 and J is TRBJ2-5; a possible D gene is TRBD2 (6 bases). Trimming took off 3 bases at V and 5 bases at J, with 19 bases between the two ends. This CDR3 region has 16 residues. From germline, CDR1 is LNHDA and CDR2 SQIVND (reference sequence). The CDR3 loop reads CASSIEWRGGSETQYF. CDR3 DNA: TGTGCCAGTAGTATTGAGTGGCGGGGTGGCTCGGAGACCCAGTACTTC.

V and J are TRBV3-1 and TRBJ1-3, with no clear D. The ends were cut back, 2 bases at V and 2 bases at J, with 7 bases in the middle. The CDR3 totals 14 residues. The V gene's germline CDR1 is LGHDT and CDR2 YNNKEL (reference sequence). DNA for the CDR3: TGTGCCAGCAGCCAATCGACGGCTGGAAACACCATATATTTT. The encoded protein is CASSQSTAGNTIYF.

This clonotype was picked up a small number of times. The rearrangement joins TRBV3-1 to TRBJ2-5; possible D gene TRBD1, 5 bases. V was trimmed by 0 bases and J by 4 bases, leaving 15 bases between them. Germline values: CDR1 LGHDT, CDR2 YNNKEL (reference sequence). The CDR3 totals 16 residues. The CDR3 sequence: CASSQDEAPGRETQYF. DNA of the CDR3: TGTGCCAGCAGCCAAGATGAAGCGCCAGGGCGAGAGACCCAGTACTTC.

This clonotype was found a few times. This sequence joins TRBV20-1 and TRBJ2-2; no clear D gene. The V gene's germline CDR1 is DFQATT and CDR2 SNEGSKA (reference sequence). Trimming took off 4 bases at V and 6 bases at J, with 15 bases between the two ends. The CDR3 totals 14 residues. The CDR3 region is CSATTPNTAGELFF. CDR3 sequence (DNA): TGCAGTGCTACCACACCAAATACGGCCGGGGAGCTGTTTTTT.

The J gene is TRBJ2-3, the V gene TRBV7-8, with 13 nucleotides matching TRBD2. CDR3 length equals 18 residues. Germline trimming cut 3 bases from V and 5 bases from J; bases unmatched to any gene: 11. The germline gives CDR1 SGHVS, CDR2 FQNEAQ. CDR3 bases: TGTGCCAGCAGCTTGTCACTAGCGGGGGGGTTGTTCAGAGATACGCAGTATTTT. This gives the protein CASSLSLAGGLFRDTQYF.

This clonotype occurred a few times. The gene calls are TRBV5-1 and TRBJ2-1, with a weak D call TRBD2 (5 bases). Trimming stripped 0 bases from V and 6 bases from J, with 10 bases between. Germline CDR1 and CDR2: SGHRS and YFSETQ. The CDR3 consists of 14 residues. DNA of the CDR3: TGCGCCAGCAGCTTGGATCTGGGGAGCAATGAGCAGTTCTTC. Residues: CASSLDLGSNEQFF. The full variable domain, with the rest looked up from reference TRBV5-1 and TRBJ2-1, is KAGVTQTPRYLIKTRGQQVTLSCSPISGHRSVSWYQQTPGQGLQFLFEYFSETQRNKGNFPGRFSGRQFSNSRSEMNVSTLELGDSALYLCASSLDLGSNEQFFGPGTRLTVL.

The chain combines TRBV5-1 with TRBJ1-2, with TRBD1 as a possible D gene (6 bases). V shed 4 bases and J shed 0 bases, with 16 bases lying between them. This CDR3 region has 16 residues. Germline loops: CDR1 SGHRS, CDR2 YFSETQ. The CDR3 here is CASSPWAGATNYGYTF. The CDR3 DNA follows: TGCGCCAGCAGCCCCTGGGCAGGGGCGACTAACTATGGCTACACCTTC.

This clonotype has a handful of counts. The V and J genes are TRBV11-2 and TRBJ2-2, with D unresolved. The CDR3 is 13 amino acids. With 2 bases removed from V and 7 bases from J, the gap between germline ends came to 8 bases. Germline lookup yields CDR1 SGHAT and CDR2 FQNNGV. The DNA for the CDR3 is TGTGCCAGCAGCTTAAATCAGGACGGGGAGCTGTTTTTT. Protein: CASSLNQDGELFF. Drawing the rest from reference TRBV11-2 and TRBJ2-2, the complete variable domain is EAGVAQSPRYKIIEKRQSVAFWCNPISGHATLYWYQQILGQGPKLLIQFQNNGVVDDSQLPKDRFSAERLKGVDSTLKIQPAKLEDSAVYLCASSLNQDGELFFGEGSRLTVL.

The chain is built from TRBV4-1 and TRBJ2-1; D might be TRBD2 (6 bases). The length of the CDR3 is 13 residues. Germline loops: CDR1 MGHRA, CDR2 YSYEKL. Trimming stripped 3 bases from V and 12 bases from J, with 15 bases between. The CDR3 loop is CASSQGGVVGQFF. CDR3 DNA: TGCGCCAGCAGCCAGGGCGGGGTCGTAGGGCAGTTCTTC.

V is TRBV7-3 and J is TRBJ2-3, with a tentative D call TRBD2 (5 bases). The CDR3 loop spans 12 amino acids. The V gene lost 4 bases and the J gene lost 8 bases, with 10 bases spanning the gap. Germline V gene data show CDR1 as SGHTA and CDR2 as FQGTGA. CDR3 coding DNA: TGTGCCAGCAGCTCGGACTCGACTACGCAGTATTTT. The encoded protein is CASSSDSTTQYF.